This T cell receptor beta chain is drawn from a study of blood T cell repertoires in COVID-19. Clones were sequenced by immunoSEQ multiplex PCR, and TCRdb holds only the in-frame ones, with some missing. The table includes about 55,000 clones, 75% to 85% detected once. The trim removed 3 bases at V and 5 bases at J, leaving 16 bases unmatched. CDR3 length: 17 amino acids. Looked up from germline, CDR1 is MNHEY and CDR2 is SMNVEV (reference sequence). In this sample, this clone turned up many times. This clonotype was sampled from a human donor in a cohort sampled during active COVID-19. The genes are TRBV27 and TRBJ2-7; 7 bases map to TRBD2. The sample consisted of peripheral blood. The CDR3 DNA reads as TGTGCCAGCAGTTTTTCGGGGGAAAGCGGGACCACTCACGAGCAGTACTTC. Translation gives CASSFSGESGTTHEQYF.